Listed below are T cell receptor beta chains from one sample, sequenced in a study of tumor-infiltrating lymphocytes in primary liver carcinoma. TCRdb reprocessed the multiplex PCR reads via MiXCR and lists one record per CDR3 protein. The repertoire holds more than 100,000 distinct CDR3 sequences, with 65% as singletons. Source material: liver tumor tissue from sampling region 1. These receptors were taken from a woman aged 55-69 years with primary liver carcinoma and hepatitis B virus infection. Both conserved end residues are part of each CDR3. A D gene is named only where the DNA matches it firmly.

d_gene,v_gene,CDR3aa
TRBD2,TRBV6-6,CASSYGLGVYQETQYF
-,TRBV7-3,CASSPSPGRLEQYF
-,TRBV29-1,CSSYYNEQFF
-,TRBV12-3/TRBV12-4,CASSPAYLNTEAFF
TRBD2,TRBV25-1,CASSALAGRGNEQFF
-,TRBV5-1,CASSLARGSETQYF
-,TRBV7-9,CASSSSRLGGDTQYF
-,TRBV7-3,CASSFRPGTTYEQYF
-,TRBV29-1,CSVGQGGLWETQYF
-,TRBV28,CASSPKGMVQETQYF
-,TRBV11-2,CASSPHQETDAQYF
TRBD2,TRBV19,CASRTSGGSYVQYF
-,TRBV6-2/TRBV6-3,CASIKASRRSYEQHF
-,TRBV12-3/TRBV12-4,CASRSRGSSYNEQFF
-,TRBV18,CASSPFSQGGTEAFF
TRBD2,TRBV5-1,CASRGTSGIREQCF
-,TRBV11-2,CANSLVSRSAEIQYF
TRBD2,TRBV6-1,CASNEQLAGEGEQFF
-,TRBV11-2,CAGSLGNLFADTQYF
-,TRBV5-5,CARRREDYTNTEAFF
TRBD1,TRBV11-3,CASRLVTGGSLERYF
TRBD2,TRBV6-1,CASRHREGQQETQYF
-,TRBV28,CASRDPPGQRSLARNIQYF
-,TRBV9,CASSVVGGRGTNEQFF
TRBD2,TRBV24-1,CTTSDSSGTNVVSQYF
TRBD2,TRBV11-2,CDSSPELAGPDTQYF
TRBD2,TRBV10-3,CAISLGTSGRNRSEQFF
TRBD2,TRBV4-1,CASSQTSGSLRDTQYF
-,TRBV29-1,CSVSGVGETQYF
-,TRBV11-2,CASVVQINQPQHF
-,TRBV2,CASTGQPMNTEAFF
TRBD2,TRBV11-1,CASSLRQSAGDSHF
-,TRBV11-1,CASGPEGGEANNGELFF
-,TRBV11-3,CTSSLGTRGKLERFF
TRBD1,TRBV7-9,CASGLVGRGDRDAFF
-,TRBV6-2/TRBV6-3,CASIPIEGGKYEQFF
-,TRBV13,CASSLLGGPPYNEQFF
TRBD1,TRBV29-1,CSAIRDSTDGYTF
-,TRBV4-1,CANSQDGQWYTEAFF
TRBD1,TRBV7-9,CASSLAAGGLLFF
-,TRBV11-2,CARSRELGGNTEAFF
-,TRBV6-6,CAISYSHGTYGYTF
-,TRBV6-2/TRBV6-3,CASSYESYEQYF
TRBD2,TRBV6-5,CASSYWREGNDQFF
TRBD1,TRBV11-2,CASSPDRVGTNTQYF
TRBD2,TRBV29-1,CSAPGTSGSLYEQYF
-,TRBV5-4,CASHFGQGADYEHYF
-,TRBV6-1,CASCEGKGTYYGYTF
TRBD2,TRBV4-1,CANSPRLAADTGELFF
TRBD2,TRBV4-2,CASSQDWTSGSSGTDRLYF
-,TRBV6-6,CASSDTSVGKTQYF